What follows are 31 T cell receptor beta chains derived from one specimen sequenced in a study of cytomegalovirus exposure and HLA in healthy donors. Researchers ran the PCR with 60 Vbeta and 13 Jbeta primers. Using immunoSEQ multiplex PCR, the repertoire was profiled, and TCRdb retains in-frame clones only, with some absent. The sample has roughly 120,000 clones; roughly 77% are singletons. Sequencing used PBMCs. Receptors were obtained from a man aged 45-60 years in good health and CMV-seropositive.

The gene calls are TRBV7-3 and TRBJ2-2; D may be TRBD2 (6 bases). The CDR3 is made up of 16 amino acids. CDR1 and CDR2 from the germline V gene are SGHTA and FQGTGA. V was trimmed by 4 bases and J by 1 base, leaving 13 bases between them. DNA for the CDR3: TGTGCCAGCAGCTCGCCGGCGGGGAAGAACACCGGGGAGCTGTTTTTT. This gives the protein CASSSPAGKNTGELFF.

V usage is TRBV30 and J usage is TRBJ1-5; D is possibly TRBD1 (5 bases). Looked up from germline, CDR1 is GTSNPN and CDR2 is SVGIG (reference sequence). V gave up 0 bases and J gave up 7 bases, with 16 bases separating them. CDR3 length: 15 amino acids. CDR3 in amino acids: CAWSVRGGTPQPQHF. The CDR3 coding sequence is TGTGCCTGGAGTGTACGGGGGGGGACCCCCCAGCCCCAGCATTTT.

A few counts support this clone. CDR3 DNA sequence: TGCGCCAGCAGCCAAGATGGAAGCGGGAGGGAGACCCAGTACTTC. Translated: CASSQDGSGRETQYF. The chain links TRBV4-3 to TRBJ2-5, with 9 bases matching TRBD2. CDR3 length: 15 residues. V gave up 0 bases and J gave up 5 bases; unmatched junction bases: 4. The germline gives CDR1 LGHNA, CDR2 YSLEER.

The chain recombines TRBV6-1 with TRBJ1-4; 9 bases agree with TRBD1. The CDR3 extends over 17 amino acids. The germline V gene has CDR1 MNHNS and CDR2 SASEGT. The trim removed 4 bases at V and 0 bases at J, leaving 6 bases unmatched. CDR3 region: CASSGGTGTSTNEKLFF. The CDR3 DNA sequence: TGTGCCAGCAGTGGCGGGACAGGGACCTCAACTAATGAAAAACTGTTTTTT.

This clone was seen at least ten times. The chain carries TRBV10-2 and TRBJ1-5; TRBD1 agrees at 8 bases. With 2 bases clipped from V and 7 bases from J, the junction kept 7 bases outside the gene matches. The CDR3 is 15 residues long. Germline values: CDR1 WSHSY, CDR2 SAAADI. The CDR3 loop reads CASSEPGQGNQPQHF. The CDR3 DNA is TGCGCCAGCAGTGAGCCCGGACAGGGAAACCAGCCCCAGCATTTT.

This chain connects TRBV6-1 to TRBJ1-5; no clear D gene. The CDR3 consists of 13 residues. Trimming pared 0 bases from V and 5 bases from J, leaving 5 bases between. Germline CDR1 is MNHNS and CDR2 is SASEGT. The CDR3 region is CASSEAQDQPQHF. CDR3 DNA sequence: TGTGCCAGCAGTGAAGCTCAGGATCAGCCCCAGCATTTT.

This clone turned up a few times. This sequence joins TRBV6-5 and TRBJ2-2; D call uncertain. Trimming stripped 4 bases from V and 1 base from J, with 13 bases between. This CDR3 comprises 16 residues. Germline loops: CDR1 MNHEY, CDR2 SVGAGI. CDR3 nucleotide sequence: TGTGCCAGCAGTTCTCTCGGTTCTCTGAACACCGGGGAGCTGTTTTTT. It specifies CASSSLGSLNTGELFF.

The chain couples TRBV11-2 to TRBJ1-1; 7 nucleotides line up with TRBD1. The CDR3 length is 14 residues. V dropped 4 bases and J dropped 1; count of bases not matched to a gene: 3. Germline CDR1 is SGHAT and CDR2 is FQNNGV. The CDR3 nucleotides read TGTGCCAGCAGCTCACGGACAGGGAACACTGAAGCTTTCTTT. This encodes CASSSRTGNTEAFF.

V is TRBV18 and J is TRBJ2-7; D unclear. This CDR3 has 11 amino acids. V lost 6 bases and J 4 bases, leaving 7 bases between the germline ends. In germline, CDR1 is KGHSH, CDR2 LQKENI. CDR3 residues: CASSSSYEQYF. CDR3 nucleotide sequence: TGTGCCAGCTCGTCCAGTTACGAGCAGTACTTC.

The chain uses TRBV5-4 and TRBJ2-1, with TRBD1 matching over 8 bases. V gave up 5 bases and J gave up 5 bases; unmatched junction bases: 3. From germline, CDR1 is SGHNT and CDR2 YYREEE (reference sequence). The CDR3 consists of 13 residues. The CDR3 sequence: CASRGQVDNEQFF. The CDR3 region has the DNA TGTGCCAGCAGGGGACAGGTCGACAATGAGCAGTTCTTC.

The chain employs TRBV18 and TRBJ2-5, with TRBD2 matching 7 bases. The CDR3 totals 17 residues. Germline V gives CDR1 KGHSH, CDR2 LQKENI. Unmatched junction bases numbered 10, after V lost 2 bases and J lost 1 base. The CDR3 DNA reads TGTGCCAGCTCACCAAAAGGCGGGAGAATTAGCCAAGAGACCCAGTACTTC. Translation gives CASSPKGGRISQETQYF.

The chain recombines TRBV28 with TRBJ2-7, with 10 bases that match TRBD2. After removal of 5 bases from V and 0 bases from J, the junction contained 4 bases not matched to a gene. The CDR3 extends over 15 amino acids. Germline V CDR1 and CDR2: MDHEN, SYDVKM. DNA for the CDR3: TGTGCCAGCAGTGTTAGCGGGGGGAGCTCCTACGAGCAGTACTTC. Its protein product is CASSVSGGSSYEQYF.

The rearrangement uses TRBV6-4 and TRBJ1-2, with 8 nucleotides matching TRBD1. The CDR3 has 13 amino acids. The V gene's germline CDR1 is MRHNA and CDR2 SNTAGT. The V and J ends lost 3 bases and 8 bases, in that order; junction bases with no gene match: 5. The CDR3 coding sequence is TGTGCCAGCAGTGATCAGGGGGCGGGAGGCTACACCTTC. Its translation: CASSDQGAGGYTF.

This chain's CDR3 is CASSPGQGSTEAFF. The CDR3 nucleotides read TGTGCCAGCTCACCGGGACAGGGATCCACTGAAGCTTTCTTT. The rearrangement uses TRBV18 and TRBJ1-1; 9 bases fit TRBD1. The germline V gene has CDR1 KGHSH and CDR2 LQKENI. The V and J ends lost 3 bases and 4 bases, in that order; junction bases with no gene match: 3. The CDR3 sequence is 14 residues long.

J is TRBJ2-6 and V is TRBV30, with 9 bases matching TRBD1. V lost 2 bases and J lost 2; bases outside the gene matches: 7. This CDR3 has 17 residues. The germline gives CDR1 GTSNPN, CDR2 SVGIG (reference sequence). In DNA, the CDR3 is TGTGCCTGGAGTTTCGGACAGGGGACCCCTGGGGCCAACGTCCTGACTTTC. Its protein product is CAWSFGQGTPGANVLTF.

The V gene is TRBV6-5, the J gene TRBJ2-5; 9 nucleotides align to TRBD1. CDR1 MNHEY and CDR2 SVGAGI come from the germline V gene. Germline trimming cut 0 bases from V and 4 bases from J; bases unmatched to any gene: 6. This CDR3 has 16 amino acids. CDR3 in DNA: TGTGCCAGCAGTTACTCGAACAGGGGGCAAGGAGAGACCCAGTACTTC. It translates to CASSYSNRGQGETQYF.

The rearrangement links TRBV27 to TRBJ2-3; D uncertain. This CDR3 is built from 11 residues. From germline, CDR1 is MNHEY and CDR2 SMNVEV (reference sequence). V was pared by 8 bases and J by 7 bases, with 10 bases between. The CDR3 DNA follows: TGTGCCAGCTCATCCCTAAATACGCAGTATTTT. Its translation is CASSSLNTQYF.

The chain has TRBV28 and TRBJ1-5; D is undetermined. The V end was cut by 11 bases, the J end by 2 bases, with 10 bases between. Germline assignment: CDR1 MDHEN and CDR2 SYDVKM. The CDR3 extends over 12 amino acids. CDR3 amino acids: CASAGGNQPQHF. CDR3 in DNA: TGTGCCTCAGCGGGTGGCAATCAGCCCCAGCATTTT.

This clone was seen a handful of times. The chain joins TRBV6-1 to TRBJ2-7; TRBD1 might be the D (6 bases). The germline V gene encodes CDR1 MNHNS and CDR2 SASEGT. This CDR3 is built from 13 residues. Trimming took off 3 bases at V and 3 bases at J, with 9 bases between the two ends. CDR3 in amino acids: CASSDQGYYEQYF. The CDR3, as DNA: TGTGCCAGCAGTGATCAGGGGTACTACGAGCAGTACTTC.

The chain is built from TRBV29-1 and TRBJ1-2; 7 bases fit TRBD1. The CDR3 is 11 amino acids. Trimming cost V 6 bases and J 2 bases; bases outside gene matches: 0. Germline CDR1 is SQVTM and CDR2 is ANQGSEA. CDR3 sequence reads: CSVTGNYGYTF. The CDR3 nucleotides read TGCAGCGTGACAGGGAACTATGGCTACACCTTC.

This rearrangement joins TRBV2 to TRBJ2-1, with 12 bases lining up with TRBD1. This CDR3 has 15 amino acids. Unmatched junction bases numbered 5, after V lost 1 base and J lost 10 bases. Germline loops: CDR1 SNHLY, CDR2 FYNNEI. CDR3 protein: CASSEEGTGGREQFF. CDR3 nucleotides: TGTGCCAGCAGTGAAGAGGGGACAGGGGGCAGAGAGCAGTTCTTC.

The CDR3, as DNA: TGTGCCAGCAGTTCTAGGACAGGAACGGCTTTCTTT. This translates into CASSSRTGTAFF. V and J are TRBV6-5 and TRBJ1-1; 7 positions agree with TRBD1. In germline, CDR1 is MNHEY, CDR2 SVGAGI. V was pared by 4 bases and J by 11 bases, with 7 bases of the junction left unmatched. The CDR3 runs 12 residues.

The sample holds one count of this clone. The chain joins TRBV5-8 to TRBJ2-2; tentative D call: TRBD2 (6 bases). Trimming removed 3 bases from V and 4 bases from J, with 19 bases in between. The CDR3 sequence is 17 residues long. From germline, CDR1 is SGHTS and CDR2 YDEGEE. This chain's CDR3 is CASSWPAGSQATGELFF. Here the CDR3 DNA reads TGTGCCAGCAGCTGGCCGGCGGGGTCGCAAGCCACCGGGGAGCTGTTTTTT.

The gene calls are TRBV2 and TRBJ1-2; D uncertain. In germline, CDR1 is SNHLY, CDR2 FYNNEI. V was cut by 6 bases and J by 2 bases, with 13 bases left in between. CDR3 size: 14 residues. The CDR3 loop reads CASSRRGQNYGYTF. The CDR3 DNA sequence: TGTGCCAGCAGCCGGCGTGGGCAGAACTATGGCTACACCTTC.

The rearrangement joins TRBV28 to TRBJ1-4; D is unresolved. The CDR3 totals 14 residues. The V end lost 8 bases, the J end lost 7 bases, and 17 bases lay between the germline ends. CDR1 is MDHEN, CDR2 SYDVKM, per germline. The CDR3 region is CASGRSGQGEKLFF. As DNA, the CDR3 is TGTGCCAGCGGAAGGAGCGGGCAAGGTGAAAAACTGTTTTTT. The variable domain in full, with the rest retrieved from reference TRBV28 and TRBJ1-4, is DVKVTQSSRYLVKRTGEKVFLECVQDMDHENMFWYRQDPGLGLRLIYFSYDVKMKEKGDIPEGYSVSREKKERFSLILESASTNQTSMYLCASGRSGQGEKLFFGSGTQLSVL.

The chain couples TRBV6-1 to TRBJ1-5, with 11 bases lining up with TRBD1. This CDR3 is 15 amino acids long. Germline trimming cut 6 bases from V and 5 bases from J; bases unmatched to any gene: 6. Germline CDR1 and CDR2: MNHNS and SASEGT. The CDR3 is CASRPGQGVDQPQHF. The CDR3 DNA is TGTGCCAGCAGGCCGGGACAGGGGGTGGATCAGCCCCAGCATTTT.

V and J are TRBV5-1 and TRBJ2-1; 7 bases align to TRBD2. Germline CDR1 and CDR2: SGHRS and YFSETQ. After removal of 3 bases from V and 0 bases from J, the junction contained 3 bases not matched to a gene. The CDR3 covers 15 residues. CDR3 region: CASSSRGNSYNEQFF. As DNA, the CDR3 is TGCGCCAGCAGCTCGCGGGGGAACTCCTACAATGAGCAGTTCTTC.

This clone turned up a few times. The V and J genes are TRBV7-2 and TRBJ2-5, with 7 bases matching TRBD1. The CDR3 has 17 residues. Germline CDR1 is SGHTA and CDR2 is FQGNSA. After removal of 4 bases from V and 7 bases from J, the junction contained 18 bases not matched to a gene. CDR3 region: CASSSTSTGLMRGTQYF. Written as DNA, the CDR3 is TGTGCCAGCAGCTCAACCTCGACAGGGCTAATGAGGGGGACCCAGTACTTC.

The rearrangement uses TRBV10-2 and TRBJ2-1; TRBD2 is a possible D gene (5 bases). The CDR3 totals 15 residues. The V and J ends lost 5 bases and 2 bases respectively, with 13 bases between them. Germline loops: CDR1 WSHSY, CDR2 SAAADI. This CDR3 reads CASSYEGSPYNEQFF. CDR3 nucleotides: TGCGCCAGCAGTTACGAGGGTAGCCCCTACAATGAGCAGTTCTTC.

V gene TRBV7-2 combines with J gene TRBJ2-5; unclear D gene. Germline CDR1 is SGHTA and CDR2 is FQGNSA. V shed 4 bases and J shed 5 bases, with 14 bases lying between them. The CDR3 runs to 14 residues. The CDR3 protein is CASSSRQVRETQYF. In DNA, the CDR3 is TGTGCCAGCAGCTCCCGCCAGGTCAGGGAGACCCAGTACTTC.

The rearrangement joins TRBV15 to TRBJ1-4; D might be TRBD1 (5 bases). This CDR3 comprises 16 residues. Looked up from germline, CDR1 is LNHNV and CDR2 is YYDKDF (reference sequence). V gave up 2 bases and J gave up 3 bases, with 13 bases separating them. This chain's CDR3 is CATSRSGGSSNEKLFF. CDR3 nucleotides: TGTGCCACCAGCAGATCGGGGGGGTCCTCTAATGAAAAACTGTTTTTT.